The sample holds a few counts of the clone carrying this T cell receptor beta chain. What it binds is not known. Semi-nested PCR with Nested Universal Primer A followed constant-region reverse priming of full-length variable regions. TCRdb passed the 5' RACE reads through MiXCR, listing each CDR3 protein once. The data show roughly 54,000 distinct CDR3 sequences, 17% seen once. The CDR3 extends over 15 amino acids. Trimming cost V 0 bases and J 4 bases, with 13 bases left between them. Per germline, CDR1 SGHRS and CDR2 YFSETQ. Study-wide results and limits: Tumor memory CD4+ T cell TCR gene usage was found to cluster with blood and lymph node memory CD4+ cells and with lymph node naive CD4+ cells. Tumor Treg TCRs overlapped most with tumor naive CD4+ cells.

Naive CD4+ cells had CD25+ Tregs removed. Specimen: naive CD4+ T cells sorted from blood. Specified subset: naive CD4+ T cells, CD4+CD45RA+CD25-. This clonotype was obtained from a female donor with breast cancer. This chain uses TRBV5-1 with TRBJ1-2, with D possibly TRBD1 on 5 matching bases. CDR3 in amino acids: CASSLGSGDAYGYTF. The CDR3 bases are TGCGCCAGCAGCTTGGGGTCCGGGGACGCCTATGGCTACACCTTC.